This TCR beta chain was captured in a study of T cell responses to AZD1222 COVID-19 vaccine. The V gene's germline CDR1 is MNHNS and CDR2 SASEGT. Trimming cost V 3 bases and J 3 bases, with 15 bases left between them. The CDR3 spans 16 residues. Profiled with immunoSEQ multiplex PCR; TCRdb holds only in-frame clones, not every one. The table has around 140,000 clones, 75% to 90% seen once; the top ten hold around 1.5%. The chain carries TRBV6-1 and TRBJ1-5; the D is unclear. The sequence was obtained from an adult in good health. Source: peripheral blood, taken on day 0 of AZD1222 vaccination. As DNA, the CDR3 is TGTGCCAGCAGTGAGGATGGGGTGAAACCCAATCAGCCCCAGCATTTT. Protein: CASSEDGVKPNQPQHF.